This is a list of T cell receptor beta chains from one sample in a study of cytomegalovirus exposure and HLA in healthy donors. TCRdb's copy holds only in-frame clones and misses some; the assay was immunoSEQ multiplex PCR. This sample has about 100,000 clones, with about 70% found just once. Sequencing was done on a sample of PBMCs. The source is a woman younger than 30 in good health and CMV-seropositive. Both conserved end residues are part of each CDR3. A D gene is named only where the DNA matches it firmly. Rows give clone size only sometimes, using once, few, many, or a class for an expanded clone.

TRBJ2-7 NA TRBV5-1 NA CASSLAKAGVAYEQYF TGCGCCAGCAGCTTGGCCAAGGCAGGGGTCGCCTACGAGCAGTACTTC
TRBJ1-1 NA TRBV11-3 TRBD1 CASSQGQGANTEAFF TGTGCCAGCAGCCAGGGACAGGGGGCGAACACTGAAGCTTTCTTT
TRBJ2-5 NA TRBV6-5 NA CASSYSTMGETQYF TGTGCCAGCAGTTACTCGACAATGGGAGAGACCCAGTACTTC
TRBJ2-3 NA TRBV2 TRBD2 CASSVRQLAGEKRVTDTQYF TGTGCCAGCAGCGTTAGACAACTAGCGGGAGAAAAGAGGGTCACAGATACGCAGTATTTT
TRBJ1-2 NA TRBV7-2 NA CASSSLGSNYGYTF TGTGCCAGCAGCTCCCTTGGCTCTAACTATGGCTACACCTTC
TRBJ2-7 NA TRBV23-1 NA CASSLGQYPSYEQYF TGCGCCAGCAGCCTAGGACAGTACCCATCCTACGAGCAGTACTTC
TRBJ1-1 NA TRBV12-5 NA CASGYTRTEAFF TGTGCTAGTGGATACACAAGAACTGAAGCTTTCTTT
TRBJ2-5 NA TRBV5-1 TRBD1 CASSAGDRTYQETQYF TGCGCCAGCAGCGCCGGGGACAGGACGTACCAAGAGACCCAGTACTTC
TRBJ2-7 NA TRBV7-8 NA CASSLASGGWDEQYF TGTGCCAGCAGCTTAGCATCAGGGGGGTGGGACGAGCAGTACTTC
TRBJ2-5 NA TRBV29-1 NA CSVVGQVKETQYF TGCAGCGTTGTCGGTCAGGTAAAAGAGACCCAGTACTTC
TRBJ2-2 NA TRBV5-1 TRBD1 CASSSPGGTGELFF TGCGCCAGCAGCTCCCCAGGGGGCACCGGGGAGCTGTTTTTT
TRBJ1-2 few TRBV25-1 TRBD1 CASTDRDRGYGYTF TGTGCCAGCACCGATCGGGACAGGGGGTATGGCTACACCTTC
TRBJ2-3 once TRBV27 TRBD1 CASSSRQGASTDTQYF TGTGCCAGCAGTTCTCGACAGGGGGCTAGCACAGATACGCAGTATTTT
TRBJ2-7 NA TRBV7-9 NA CASSPSSYEQYF TGTGCCAGCAGCCCCAGCTCCTACGAGCAGTACTTC
TRBJ2-5 NA TRBV18 NA CASSPPLTAEETQYF TGTGCCAGCTCACCACCTCTCACAGCAGAAGAGACCCAGTACTTC
TRBJ2-5 NA TRBV30 NA CAWRAGWETQYF TGTGCCTGGAGAGCAGGGTGGGAGACCCAGTACTTC
TRBJ1-3 NA TRBV4-1 TRBD1 CASSQGGQGPLGNTIYF TGCGCCAGCAGCCAAGGGGGACAGGGGCCACTTGGAAACACCATATATTTT